This T cell receptor (beta chain) was captured in a study of blood T cell repertoires in COVID-19. For the study at large: COVID-19 samples collected from the United States, Italy and Spain covered acute and convalescent phases. Sources were T cells, B-cell-depleted T cells, or PBMCs; the material itself was cDNA or gDNA.

The CDR3 has 16 residues. Germline loops: CDR1 LNHDA, CDR2 SQIVND (reference sequence). J was trimmed by 7 bases and V by 6 bases; bases with no gene match: 14. Here immunoSEQ multiplex PCR was the method, and the copy in TCRdb shows in-frame clones only, minus some. Of approximately 180,000 clones in the sample, approximately 85% are singletons; the top ten hold over 2.5%. The gene calls are TRBV19 and TRBJ1-2; 10 bases align to TRBD1. The TCR originated in a man aged 60 to 75 with acute or convalescent COVID-19. The sequencing sample was made of peripheral blood. In nucleotides, the CDR3 is TGTGCCAGTAGACCCCTCCCGGGACAGGGGTCATCTGGCTACACCTTC. Its translation: CASRPLPGQGSSGYTF.